This note documents a single TCR beta chain sequence. Its antigen specificity is not known. Base-call qualities are not available, and no considerably larger clone is one nucleotide away. Donors of the sequenced samples were patients with active juvenile idiopathic arthritis. Right after thawing, the cells went straight into sorting, and Live/Dead Fixable Near-IR Stain was used to exclude dead cells. Library preparation used the immunoSEQ multiplex PCR assay. An external provider performed TCRbeta CDR3 sequencing as a commercial service. As for the original processing: Productive nucleotide sequences and amino acid sequences obtained through in silico translation were used in the analyses. Diversity was measured with Renyi entropy across alpha values, using the median of 200 repeated subsamples to equalise sample size. Pairwise repertoire distance was calculated as one minus the Chao-modified Jaccard index to correct for under-sampling and was used for clustering. Frequency-weighted overlap with synovial clonotypes was computed at 200 sample sizes with 200 draws without replacement at each size, and the value at the size of the smaller sample was reported. This is the immuneACCESS table as TCRdb keeps it, with only in-frame sequences that have V and J called. A part of the clones is gone; compared with another copy, unresolved V genes explain less than half, and the rest is unexplained. That table supplies the V and J calls and clone size; D and trimming were determined from the DNA. Across this sample there are about 3,500 clones, with 80% to 90% seen only once. The ten largest account for approximately 3.4% of the sample.

This sample was taken from a study of circulating and synovial CD4+ cells in juvenile arthritis (dated by TCRdb to the mid-2010s). About the investigation overall: TCRbeta CDR3 repertoires of circulating HLA-DR+ CD4 T cells, bulk blood CD4 T cells and synovial CD4 T cells were compared within each patient. Repertoire sequencing was performed with the aim of confirming enrichment of synovial clonotypes in a circulating synovial-like CD4 T cell subset.

The junction carries 11 bases between V and J, which are trimmed by 1 base and 4 bases respectively. Based on the germline V gene, the CDR1 and CDR2 sequences are MNHNS and SASEGT. The CDR3 holds 15 amino acids from the cysteine to the phenylalanine. Only CDR3 DNA is held: 45 bases, read in frame from base 1. Overall results and qualifications from the work: CPL and bulk blood CD4 samples differed in T cell genome counts by at least an order of magnitude, so sample-size effects were addressed. Traditional Vbeta family usage analysis did not detect the difference between circulating pathogenic-like lymphocytes and bulk blood T cells. Circulating pathogenic-like lymphocytes clustered together with synovial T cells, and compared with bulk blood, the circulating pathogenic-like lymphocytes shared a substantially higher fraction of CDR3 sequences with synovium. Overlap with synovium increased with sequencing depth, so measured shared-clonotype fractions likely underestimated the full repertoire overlap. Lower diversity was observed in synovial and circulating pathogenic-like lymphocyte repertoires than in bulk blood CD4 repertoires, and some CPL samples were found to be as oligoclonal as synovium.

Recombination joined TRBV6-1 with TRBJ1-5, with an unclear D gene assignment. This clonotype was sampled from a human donor with juvenile idiopathic arthritis. What was sequenced was CD4+ T cells from synovial fluid. The CDR3: CASSEGPGLNQPQHF. The nucleotides read TGTGCCAGCAGTGAAGGGCCAGGACTTAATCAGCCCCAGCATTTT.